This is a list of T cell receptor beta chains from one sample in a study of T-cell reconstitution after alpha-beta-depleted transplantation in children. TCRdb re-called the PCR reads with MiXCR, one entry per CDR3 protein. The data hold 750,000 to 950,000 distinct CDR3 sequences, with 16% observed a single time. The material sequenced was PBMCs, mostly from graft donor cells, taken 360 days after TCRalphabeta/CD19-depleted stem cell transplant. The receptors here all came from a male patient younger than 18 who had a stem cell transplant for acute lymphoblastic leukemia, so the T cells may come from the graft donor. The conserved cysteine and the conserved F or W are not part of the CDR3 here. Not all rows give a size; the values are once, few, many and, for expanded clones, a class.

clone_size: NA; cdr3_length: 13; v_call: TRBV7-9; cdr3_aa: ASSPLRRGSYEQY
clone_size: NA; cdr3_length: 13; v_call: TRBV28; cdr3_aa: ASSLSKGGFTEAF
clone_size: once; cdr3_length: 12; v_call: TRBV2; cdr3_aa: ASSEWGIGETQY
clone_size: few; cdr3_length: 13; v_call: TRBV12-3/TRBV12-4; cdr3_aa: ASAPGSHSNQPQH
clone_size: few; cdr3_length: 12; v_call: TRBV7-9; cdr3_aa: ASSLAEGPYEQY
clone_size: few; cdr3_length: 11; v_call: TRBV12-3/TRBV12-4; cdr3_aa: ASSFPARREQF
clone_size: few; cdr3_length: 14; v_call: TRBV5-1; cdr3_aa: ASSLVGIRESGEQY
clone_size: NA; cdr3_length: 13; v_call: TRBV24-1; cdr3_aa: ATSDSGTGAAEQY
clone_size: NA; cdr3_length: 13; v_call: TRBV6-1; cdr3_aa: ASRSGASGVNEQF
clone_size: few; cdr3_length: 12; v_call: TRBV7-8; cdr3_aa: ASSFVVGGHEQF
clone_size: NA; cdr3_length: 14; v_call: TRBV24-1; cdr3_aa: ATSPHRDTVLYEQY
clone_size: NA; cdr3_length: 13; v_call: TRBV7-9; cdr3_aa: ASSRGLAESYEQY
clone_size: many; cdr3_length: 10; v_call: TRBV3-1; cdr3_aa: ASSQVGYQQF
clone_size: few; cdr3_length: 13; v_call: TRBV2; cdr3_aa: ASSVFGTSPREQF
clone_size: NA; cdr3_length: 11; v_call: TRBV7-9; cdr3_aa: ASRGNPNQPQH
clone_size: NA; cdr3_length: 13; v_call: TRBV6-5; cdr3_aa: ASSYSGQGAGGYT
clone_size: NA; cdr3_length: 12; v_call: TRBV5-1; cdr3_aa: ASSRTALPYEQY
clone_size: NA; cdr3_length: 12; v_call: TRBV4-1; cdr3_aa: ASSQGARSYEQY
clone_size: NA; cdr3_length: 11; v_call: TRBV7-8; cdr3_aa: ASSLGPLSEQY
clone_size: NA; cdr3_length: 11; v_call: TRBV5-1; cdr3_aa: ASSTQGRNSYT
clone_size: many; cdr3_length: 13; v_call: TRBV5-1; cdr3_aa: ASSFFDRNTGELF
clone_size: NA; cdr3_length: 11; v_call: TRBV24-1; cdr3_aa: ATSDSSYNEQF
clone_size: NA; cdr3_length: 12; v_call: TRBV7-3; cdr3_aa: ASSFGQSTNIQY
clone_size: NA; cdr3_length: 16; v_call: TRBV10-3; cdr3_aa: AISGSRDRGLPEETQY
clone_size: few; cdr3_length: 10; v_call: TRBV20-1; cdr3_aa: SAGGRGQPQH
clone_size: NA; cdr3_length: 13; v_call: TRBV7-8; cdr3_aa: ASSLPGQFLYEQY
clone_size: NA; cdr3_length: 11; v_call: TRBV18; cdr3_aa: ASSPPARDEQY
clone_size: many; cdr3_length: 10; v_call: TRBV5-1; cdr3_aa: ASSFITGELF
clone_size: NA; cdr3_length: 13; v_call: TRBV2; cdr3_aa: ASKRPAAKSSSQY
clone_size: once; cdr3_length: 13; v_call: TRBV7-8; cdr3_aa: ASSSPSGLYNEQF
clone_size: NA; cdr3_length: 14; v_call: TRBV5-8; cdr3_aa: ASSPWAGIANQPQH
clone_size: NA; cdr3_length: 14; v_call: TRBV9; cdr3_aa: ASSPGTAPPKETQY
clone_size: NA; cdr3_length: 15; v_call: TRBV5-4; cdr3_aa: ASSLSVGSPRNTEAF
clone_size: NA; cdr3_length: 13; v_call: TRBV18; cdr3_aa: ASSREGAARQPQH
clone_size: NA; cdr3_length: 13; v_call: TRBV2; cdr3_aa: ASSTPGLGYNEQF
clone_size: NA; cdr3_length: 11; v_call: TRBV5-1; cdr3_aa: ASGMIGLETQY
clone_size: NA; cdr3_length: 13; v_call: TRBV7-2; cdr3_aa: ASSWGLAGANEQF
clone_size: few; cdr3_length: 15; v_call: TRBV21-1; cdr3_aa: ASSPTTGSRAKNIQY
clone_size: NA; cdr3_length: 9; v_call: TRBV30; cdr3_aa: AWSFLYEQY
clone_size: few; cdr3_length: 11; v_call: TRBV24-1; cdr3_aa: ATSDTLTYEQY
clone_size: few; cdr3_length: 13; v_call: TRBV7-9; cdr3_aa: ASSLLGRVTDTQY
clone_size: few; cdr3_length: 13; v_call: TRBV20-1; cdr3_aa: SARDGGAANTEAF
clone_size: few; cdr3_length: 14; v_call: TRBV20-1; cdr3_aa: SARVGGSRIYGPQH
clone_size: few; cdr3_length: 13; v_call: TRBV15; cdr3_aa: ATQLAGGPGETQY
clone_size: few; cdr3_length: 13; v_call: TRBV5-6; cdr3_aa: ASSLVGFSSYEQY
clone_size: NA; cdr3_length: 14; v_call: TRBV4-1; cdr3_aa: ASSQELAGGIYEQF
clone_size: many; cdr3_length: 16; v_call: TRBV4-1; cdr3_aa: ASSQDWASGGFTDTQY
clone_size: many; cdr3_length: 13; v_call: TRBV12-3/TRBV12-4; cdr3_aa: ASSLVLAGAQEQF
clone_size: few; cdr3_length: 11; v_call: TRBV25-1; cdr3_aa: ASRRGQRGEQY
clone_size: NA; cdr3_length: 11; v_call: TRBV5-1; cdr3_aa: ASSLGSFHEQY
clone_size: many; cdr3_length: 9; v_call: TRBV12-3/TRBV12-4; cdr3_aa: ASSLNYGYT
clone_size: many; cdr3_length: 12; v_call: TRBV7-3; cdr3_aa: ASSPNRVEDTQY
clone_size: NA; cdr3_length: 11; v_call: TRBV5-6; cdr3_aa: ASSLGAGYEQF
clone_size: NA; cdr3_length: 10; v_call: TRBV7-3; cdr3_aa: ASSYRGGEMD
clone_size: few; cdr3_length: 11; v_call: TRBV27; cdr3_aa: ASSLGYFYEQY
clone_size: few; cdr3_length: 13; v_call: TRBV7-3; cdr3_aa: ASSNLLAPTDTQY
clone_size: few; cdr3_length: 14; v_call: TRBV5-1; cdr3_aa: ASSLVTSGPQETQY
clone_size: NA; cdr3_length: 14; v_call: TRBV20-1; cdr3_aa: SGGGVGTPRTYEQY
clone_size: many; cdr3_length: 13; v_call: TRBV5-1; cdr3_aa: ASSLGTSNLYGYT